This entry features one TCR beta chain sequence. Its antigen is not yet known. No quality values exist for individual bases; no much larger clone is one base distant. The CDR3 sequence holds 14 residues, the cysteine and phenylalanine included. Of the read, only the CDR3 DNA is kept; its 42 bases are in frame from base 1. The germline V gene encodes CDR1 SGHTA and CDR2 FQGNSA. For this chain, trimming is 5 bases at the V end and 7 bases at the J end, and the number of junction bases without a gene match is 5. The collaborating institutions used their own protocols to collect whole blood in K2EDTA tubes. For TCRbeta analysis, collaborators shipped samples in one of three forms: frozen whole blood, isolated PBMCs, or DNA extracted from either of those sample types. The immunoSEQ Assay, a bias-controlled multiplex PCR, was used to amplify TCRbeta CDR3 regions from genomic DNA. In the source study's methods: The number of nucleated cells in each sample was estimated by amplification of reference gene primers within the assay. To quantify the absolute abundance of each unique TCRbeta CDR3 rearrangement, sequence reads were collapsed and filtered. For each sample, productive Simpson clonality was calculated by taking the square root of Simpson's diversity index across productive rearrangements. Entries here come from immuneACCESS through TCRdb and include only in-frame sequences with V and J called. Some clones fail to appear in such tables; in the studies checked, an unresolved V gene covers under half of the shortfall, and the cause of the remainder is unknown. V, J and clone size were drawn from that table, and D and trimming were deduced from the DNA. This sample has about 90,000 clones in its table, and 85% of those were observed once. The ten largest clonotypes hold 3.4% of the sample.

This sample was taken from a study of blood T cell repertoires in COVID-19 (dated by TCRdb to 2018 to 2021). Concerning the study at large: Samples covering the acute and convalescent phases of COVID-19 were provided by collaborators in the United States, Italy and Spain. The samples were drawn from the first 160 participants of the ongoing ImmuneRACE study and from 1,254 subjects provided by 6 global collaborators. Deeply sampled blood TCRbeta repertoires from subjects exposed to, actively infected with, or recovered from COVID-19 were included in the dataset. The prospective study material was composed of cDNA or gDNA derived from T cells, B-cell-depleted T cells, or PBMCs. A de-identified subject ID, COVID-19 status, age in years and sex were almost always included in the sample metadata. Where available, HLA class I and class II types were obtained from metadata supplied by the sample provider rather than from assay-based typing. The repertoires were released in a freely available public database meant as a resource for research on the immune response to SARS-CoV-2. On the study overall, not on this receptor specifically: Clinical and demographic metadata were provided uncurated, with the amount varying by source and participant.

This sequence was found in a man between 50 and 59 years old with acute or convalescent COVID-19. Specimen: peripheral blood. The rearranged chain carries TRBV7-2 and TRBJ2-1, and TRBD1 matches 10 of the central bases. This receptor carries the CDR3 CASSPDRGQNEQFF. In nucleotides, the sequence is TGTGCCAGCAGCCCAGACAGGGGGCAGAATGAGCAGTTCTTC.